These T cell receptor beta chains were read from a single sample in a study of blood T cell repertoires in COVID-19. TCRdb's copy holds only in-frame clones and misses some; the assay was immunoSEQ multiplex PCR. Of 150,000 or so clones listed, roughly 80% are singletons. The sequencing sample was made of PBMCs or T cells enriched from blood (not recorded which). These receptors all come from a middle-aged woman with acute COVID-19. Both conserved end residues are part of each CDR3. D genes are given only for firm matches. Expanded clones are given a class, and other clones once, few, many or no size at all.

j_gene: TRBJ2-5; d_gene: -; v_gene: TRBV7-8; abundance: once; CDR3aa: CASSEIGTPETQYF; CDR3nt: TGTGCCAGCAGCGAAATCGGGACACCGGAGACCCAGTACTTC
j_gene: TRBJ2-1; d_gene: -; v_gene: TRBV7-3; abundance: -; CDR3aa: CASSKPEFGEQFF; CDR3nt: TGTGCCAGCAGCAAACCGGAGTTCGGTGAGCAGTTCTTC
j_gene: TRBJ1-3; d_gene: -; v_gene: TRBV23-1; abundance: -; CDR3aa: CASSQGTGSTGGPFSGNTIYF; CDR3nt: TGCGCCAGCAGTCAGGGCACTGGTTCGACAGGCGGACCCTTCTCTGGAAACACCATATATTTT
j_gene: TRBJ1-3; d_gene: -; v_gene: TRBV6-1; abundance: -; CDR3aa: CASSSTGSSGNTIYF; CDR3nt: TGTGCCAGCAGTTCAACAGGGTCCTCTGGAAACACCATATATTTT
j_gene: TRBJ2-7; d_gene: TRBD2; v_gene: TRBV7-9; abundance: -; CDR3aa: CASSPTGTRVYYEQYF; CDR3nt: TGTGCCAGCAGCCCGACCGGGACTAGGGTTTACTACGAGCAGTACTTC
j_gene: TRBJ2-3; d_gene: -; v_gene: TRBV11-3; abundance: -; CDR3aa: CASSFRGTHFDTQYF; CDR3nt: TGTGCCAGCAGCTTCCGCGGGACTCACTTCGATACGCAGTATTTT
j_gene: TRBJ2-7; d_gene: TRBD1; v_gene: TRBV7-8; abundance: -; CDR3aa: CASSLTGLVNEQYF; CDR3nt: TGTGCCAGCAGCTTGACAGGGCTAGTAAACGAGCAGTACTTC
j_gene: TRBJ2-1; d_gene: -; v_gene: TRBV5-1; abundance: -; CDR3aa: CASSADWISYNEQFF; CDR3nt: TGCGCCAGCAGCGCCGACTGGATCTCCTACAATGAGCAGTTCTTC
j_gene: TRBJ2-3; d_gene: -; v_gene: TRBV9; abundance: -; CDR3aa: CASSVDHRTDTQYF; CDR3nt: TGTGCCAGCAGCGTAGACCACAGAACAGATACGCAGTATTTT
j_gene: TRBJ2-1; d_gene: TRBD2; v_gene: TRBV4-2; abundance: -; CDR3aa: CASSQVAGASYNEQFF; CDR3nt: TGTGCCAGCAGCCAAGTGGCGGGAGCCTCCTACAATGAGCAGTTCTTC
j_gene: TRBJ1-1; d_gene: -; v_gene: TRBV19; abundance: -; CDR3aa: CASSIHADRNTEAFF; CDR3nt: TGTGCCAGTAGTATCCACGCGGATAGGAACACTGAAGCTTTCTTT
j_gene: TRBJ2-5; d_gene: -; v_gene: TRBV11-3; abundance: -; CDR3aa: CASSSTEKETQYF; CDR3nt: TGTGCCAGCAGCTCGACTGAGAAAGAGACCCAGTACTTC
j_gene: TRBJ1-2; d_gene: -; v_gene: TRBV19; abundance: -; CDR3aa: CASRPRDYGYTF; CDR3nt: TGTGCCAGTAGGCCACGGGACTATGGCTACACCTTC
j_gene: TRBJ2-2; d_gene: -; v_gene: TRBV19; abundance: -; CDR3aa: CASSSGVNTGELFF; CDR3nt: TGTGCCAGTAGCTCGGGAGTCAACACCGGGGAGCTGTTTTTT
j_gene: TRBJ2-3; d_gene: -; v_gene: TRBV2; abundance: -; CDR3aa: CASSPWGGRTDTQYF; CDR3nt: TGTGCCAGCAGCCCCTGGGGGGGGCGCACAGATACGCAGTATTTT
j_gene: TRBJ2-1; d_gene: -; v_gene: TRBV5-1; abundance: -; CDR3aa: CASRIDYNEQFF; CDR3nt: TGCGCCAGCAGGATAGACTACAATGAGCAGTTCTTC
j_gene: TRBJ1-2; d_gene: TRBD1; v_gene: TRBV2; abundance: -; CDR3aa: CASSSLLQGATYGYTF; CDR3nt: TGTGCCAGCAGTTCACTACTCCAGGGGGCCACCTATGGCTACACCTTC
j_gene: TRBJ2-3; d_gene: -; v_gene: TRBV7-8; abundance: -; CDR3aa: CASSRLADTQYF; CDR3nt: TGTGCCAGCAGCCGACTAGCAGATACGCAGTATTTT
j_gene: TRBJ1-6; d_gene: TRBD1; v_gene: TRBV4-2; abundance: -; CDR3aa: CASSQDRGFNSPLHF; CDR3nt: TGTGCCAGCAGCCAAGACAGGGGGTTCAATTCACCCCTCCACTTT
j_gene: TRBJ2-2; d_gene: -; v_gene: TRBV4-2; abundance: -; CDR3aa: CASSQDLTGELFF; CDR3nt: TGTGCCAGCAGCCAAGATCTAACCGGGGAGCTGTTTTTT
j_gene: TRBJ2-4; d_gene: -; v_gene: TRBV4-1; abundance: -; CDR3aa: CASSPDAGAVAKNIQYF; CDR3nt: TGCGCCAGCAGCCCAGACGCAGGGGCGGTAGCCAAAAACATTCAGTACTTC
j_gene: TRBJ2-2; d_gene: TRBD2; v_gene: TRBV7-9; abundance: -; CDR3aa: CASSLPSGSPNTGELFF; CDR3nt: TGTGCCAGCAGCTTACCTAGCGGGAGTCCGAACACCGGGGAGCTGTTTTTT
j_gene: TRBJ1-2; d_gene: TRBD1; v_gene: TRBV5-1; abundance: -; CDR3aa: CASSLAGQPSEYGYTF; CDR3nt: TGCGCCAGCAGCTTGGCGGGACAGCCCAGTGAATATGGCTACACCTTC
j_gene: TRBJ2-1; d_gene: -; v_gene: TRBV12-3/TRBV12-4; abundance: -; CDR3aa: CASSYFNEQFF; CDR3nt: TGTGCCAGCAGCTACTTCAATGAGCAGTTCTTC